The 3 T cell receptor beta chains below were found in one sample sequenced in a study of monozygotic twins with inflammatory bowel disease. TCRdb re-called the 5' RACE reads and catalogs CDR3 proteins one per entry, DNA excluded. This sample contains roughly 100,000 distinct CDR3 sequences. Material for sequencing was blood. The source is a human donor with ulcerative colitis or Crohn's disease, or a healthy co-twin of an affected twin (not recorded which).

This rearrangement joins TRBV2 to TRBJ2-4; the D call of TRBD2 rests on TCRdb alone, since no DNA is present to check it. This CDR3 region has 17 residues. Germline values: CDR1 SNHLY, CDR2 FYNNEI. The CDR3 region is CASSVRGAALTKNIQYF.

The V and J genes are TRBV28 and TRBJ2-7; TCRdb lists TRBD2, though no DNA is available to test this call. Germline CDR1 reads MDHEN; CDR2 reads SYDVKM. The CDR3 runs 17 residues. This chain's CDR3 is CASSLRLRDLPSYEQYF.

The V call is TRBV27, the J call TRBJ2-2; with no DNA, the TCRdb D assignment of TRBD2 cannot be verified. The CDR3 spans 15 residues. Per germline, CDR1 MNHEY and CDR2 SMNVEV (reference sequence). The CDR3 here is CASSSTGTFYGELFF.